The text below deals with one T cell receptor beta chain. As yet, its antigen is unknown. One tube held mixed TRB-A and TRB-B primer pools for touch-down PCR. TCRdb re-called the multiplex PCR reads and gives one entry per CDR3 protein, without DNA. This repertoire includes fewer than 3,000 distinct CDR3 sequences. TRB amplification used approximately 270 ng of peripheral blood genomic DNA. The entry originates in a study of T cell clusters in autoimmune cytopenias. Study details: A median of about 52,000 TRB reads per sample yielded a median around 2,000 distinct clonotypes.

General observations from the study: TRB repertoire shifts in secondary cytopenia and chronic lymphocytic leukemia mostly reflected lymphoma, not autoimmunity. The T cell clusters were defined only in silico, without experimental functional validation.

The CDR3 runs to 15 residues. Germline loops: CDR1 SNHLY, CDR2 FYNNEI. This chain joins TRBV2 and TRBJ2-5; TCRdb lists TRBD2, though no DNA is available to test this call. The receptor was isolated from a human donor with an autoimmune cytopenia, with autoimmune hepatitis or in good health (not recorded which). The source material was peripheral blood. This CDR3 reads CASSSEAGVRETQYF.